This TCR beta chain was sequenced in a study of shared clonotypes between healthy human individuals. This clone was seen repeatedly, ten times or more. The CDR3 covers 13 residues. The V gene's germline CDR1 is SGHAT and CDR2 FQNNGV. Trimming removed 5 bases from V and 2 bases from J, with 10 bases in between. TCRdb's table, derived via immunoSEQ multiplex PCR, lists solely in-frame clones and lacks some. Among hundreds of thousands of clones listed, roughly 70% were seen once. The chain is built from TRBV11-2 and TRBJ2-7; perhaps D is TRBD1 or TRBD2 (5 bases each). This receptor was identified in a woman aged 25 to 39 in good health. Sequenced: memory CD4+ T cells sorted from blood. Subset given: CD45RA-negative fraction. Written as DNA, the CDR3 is TGTGCCAGCAGCCCCCGGGACCCCTACGAGCAGTACTTC. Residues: CASSPRDPYEQYF.